This T cell receptor beta chain was documented in a study of beta chain features in type 1 diabetes (dated by TCRdb to 2017 to 2018). The study in broad terms: Mean age, gender distribution, total cell number and subset yield were not different between patients and healthy donors. Across all samples, around 100 million sorted cells were examined, and cell number per subset correlated strongly with RNA yield. The study compared TCRB repertoires of sorted circulating CD4+ T cell subsets between recently diagnosed type 1 diabetes patients and matched healthy donors. Regulatory and stem cell-like memory subsets were obtained from only 8 patients and about eight healthy donors, while naive and central memory subsets were obtained from all 30 or so donors.

Trimming costs V 3 bases and J 6 bases, and their ends lie 12 bases apart. CDR1 and CDR2 (MGHDK, SYGVNS) derive from the germline V gene. Its CDR3 holds 13 amino acids, cysteine through phenylalanine. The kept DNA is CDR3 alone, 39 bases in frame from the first base. Each donor gave one peripheral blood draw, averaging approximately 120 mL, which was collected into heparinised tubes. Naive, central memory, regulatory and stem cell-like memory CD4+ T cells were sorted on a BD FACSAria II using a panel including CD45RO, CCR7, CD25, CD127, CD95 and CD27. A purity above 98% was achieved for all sorted populations. Right away, PBMCs were isolated by Lymphoprep density gradient centrifugation and were stained directly, with no culture step. So that batch effects would be minimized, each experiment stained and sorted samples in pairs, pairing one healthy donor with one patient. Results and caveats for the whole study, not just this receptor: A moderate but significant shortening of TCRB CDR3 length was observed in type 1 diabetes patients in all four CD4+ subsets. Because cDNA was sequenced instead of genomic DNA, highly expressing activated cells could be over-represented, though the groups showed no difference in activation or CD3 levels. PCR might favor shorter templates, but patient and control samples were amplified and corrected together, so any skew would affect both groups equally. Fewer insertions and more nucleotide deletions at VDJ recombination sites were observed in patients with type 1 diabetes, implying thymic rearrangement abnormalities. Naive, central memory and regulatory TCRB repertoires appeared to be more similar among patients than among healthy donors. Because small numbers of individuals were included in the HLA sub-analyses, any influence of HLA type on TCRB rearrangement was left unresolved.

The High Capacity cDNA Reverse Transcription Kit was used to reverse transcribe all of the isolated RNA, meaning that expressed TCRB transcripts were what got sequenced. Deep immunoSEQ sequencing was applied to naive, central memory and regulatory T cell samples, giving an average of approximately 3.8 million total reads per sample. Sorted cells were lysed in RLT buffer and RNA was extracted with DNase-treated RNeasy Micro or Mini kits, depending on cell number. To prevent cross-contamination, each cell subset was processed individually, whereas patient and healthy donor samples were processed jointly. TCRB sequences were amplified from cDNA with the immunoSEQ multiplex PCR, producing 87-bp fragments spanning the CDR3 region. Sequencing of the amplicons was performed on the Illumina HiSeq platform. The authors' analysis ran thus. Synthetic template baselines were used to correct PCR bias computationally, reads within Hamming distance 2 were collapsed, and singletons that could not be merged were discarded. Reads were aligned against IMGT so that V, D and J genes, CDR3 length and insertions or deletions at six rearrangement sites could be assigned. Within each subset, clonotype counts were normalized to sorted cell number, and only after that were true diversity and Gini coefficients computed with the tcR R package. The overlap coefficient, calculated on TCRB nucleotide sequences, was used to measure repertoire sharing. Out-of-frame TCRB sequences from naive cells were analyzed to stand in for the pre-selection repertoire. TCRdb carries this immuneACCESS record with in-frame sequences only. Its versions omit some clonotypes, under half of them owing to an unresolved V gene in the studies checked, with the rest unexplained. That table furnishes V, J and clone size, whereas the DNA furnished D and trimming. This sample lists about 160,000 clones; roughly 60% were detected once. The ten biggest clones cover around 0.08% of the sample.

With respect to this clone: Its specific antigen is unknown. Base-call qualities are not available, and no considerably larger clone is one nucleotide away.

The receptor comes from a young man with type 1 diabetes. Here the chain combines TRBV25-1 and TRBJ2-7; TRBD2 is a possible D gene, resting on 6 matching bases. Specimen: naive CD4+ T cells from blood. Read against the paper, the sample's cell subset or site label means: true naive CD4+ T cells. CDR3 loop: CASSETGDREQYF. The DNA sequence is as follows: TGTGCCAGCAGTGAGACGGGGGATCGCGAGCAGTACTTC.